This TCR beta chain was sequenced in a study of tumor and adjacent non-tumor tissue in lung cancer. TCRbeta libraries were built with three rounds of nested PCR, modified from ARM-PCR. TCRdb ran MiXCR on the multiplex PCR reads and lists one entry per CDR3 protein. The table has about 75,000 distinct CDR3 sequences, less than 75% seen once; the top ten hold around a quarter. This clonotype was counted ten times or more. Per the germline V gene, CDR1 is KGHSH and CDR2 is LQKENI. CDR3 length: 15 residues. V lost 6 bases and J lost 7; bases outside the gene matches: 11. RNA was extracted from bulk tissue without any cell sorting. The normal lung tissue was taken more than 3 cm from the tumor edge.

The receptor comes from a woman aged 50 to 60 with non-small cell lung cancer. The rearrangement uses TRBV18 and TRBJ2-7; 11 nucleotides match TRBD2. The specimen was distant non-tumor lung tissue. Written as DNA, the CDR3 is TGTGCCAGCTCTCCTCCCCTAGCGGGAGGTAAGGAGCAGTACTTC. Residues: CASSPPLAGGKEQYF.